Presented here are 12 T cell receptor beta chains from one specimen sequenced in a study of CD8 T cells in ankylosing spondylitis. TCRdb re-derived calls from the 5' RACE reads in MiXCR, one entry per CDR3 protein. The sample carries 150,000 to 200,000 distinct CDR3 sequences, 10% to 15% recorded once. Sequences were obtained from blood, either unsorted or a sorted T cell fraction (not recorded which). The receptor set was obtained from a female donor with ankylosing spondylitis or in good health (not recorded which).

This clonotype appeared many times. V and J are TRBV5-1 and TRBJ2-2; 10 bases match TRBD1. Germline CDR1 SGHRS, CDR2 YFSETQ. The CDR3 runs 15 residues. The ends lost 4 bases at V and 6 bases at J; junction bases unmatched: 6. Here the CDR3 reads CASSGPGQGSGELFF. The CDR3 DNA follows: TGCGCCAGCAGCGGACCGGGACAGGGGTCCGGGGAGCTGTTTTTT.

The chain employs TRBV7-9 and TRBJ2-1; D possibly uses TRBD1 or TRBD2 (6 bases each). V gave up 3 bases and J gave up 9 bases, with 12 bases separating them. Germline assignment: CDR1 SEHNR and CDR2 FQNEAQ (reference sequence). The CDR3 is 13 amino acids. The DNA of the CDR3 is TGTGCCAGCAGCTTGCAGGGGAGGACTGAGCAGTTCTTC. It codes for CASSLQGRTEQFF.

In its sample, this clonotype was seen a few times. V and J are TRBV5-1 and TRBJ2-3; no clear D gene. Trimming stripped 3 bases from V and 2 bases from J, with 10 bases between. Germline V gene data show CDR1 as SGHRS and CDR2 as YFSETQ. The CDR3 length is 14 residues. The CDR3 nucleotides read TGCGCCAGCAGCTGGCGGCCACCCACAGATACGCAGTATTTT. Its protein product is CASSWRPPTDTQYF.

This clonotype came up many times. This chain links TRBV7-2 with TRBJ2-1; a weak D match, TRBD2 (7 bases). This CDR3 spans 14 amino acids. The V gene's germline CDR1 is SGHTA and CDR2 FQGNSA. Trimming pared 5 bases from V and 3 bases from J, leaving 11 bases between. CDR3 amino acids: CASSRGGGYNEQFF. The CDR3 bases are TGTGCCAGCAGCCGAGGGGGGGGCTACAATGAGCAGTTCTTC.

The V gene is TRBV7-8, the J gene TRBJ2-1, with 7 nucleotides matching TRBD1. Looked up from germline, CDR1 is SGHVS and CDR2 is FQNEAQ. Germline trimming cut 2 bases from V and 4 bases from J; bases unmatched to any gene: 5. This CDR3 has 15 amino acids. The CDR3 coding sequence is TGTGCCAGCAGCTTAAAAGGGACAGAATACAATGAGCAGTTCTTC. This gives the protein CASSLKGTEYNEQFF.

This clonotype was recorded at least ten times. The rearrangement uses TRBV28 and TRBJ2-1; D possibly corresponds to TRBD2 (5 bases). CDR3 size: 15 residues. Trimming left V 4 bases short and J 2 bases short, with 12 bases between. CDR1 is MDHEN, CDR2 SYDVKM, per germline. The DNA of the CDR3 is TGTGCCAGCAGTTCCGTTCAACTAGCCTACAATGAGCAGTTCTTC. Residues: CASSSVQLAYNEQFF. Complete variable domain (other parts from reference TRBV28 and TRBJ2-1): DVKVTQSSRYLVKRTGEKVFLECVQDMDHENMFWYRQDPGLGLRLIYFSYDVKMKEKGDIPEGYSVSREKKERFSLILESASTNQTSMYLCASSSVQLAYNEQFFGPGTRLTVL.

This clonotype was seen ten or more times. The V and J genes are TRBV29-1 and TRBJ2-7; TRBD1 matches at 10 bases. This CDR3 has 12 amino acids. V was pared by 4 bases and J by 5 bases, with 2 bases of the junction left unmatched. The germline V gene encodes CDR1 SQVTM and CDR2 ANQGSEA. CDR3 sequence: CSVAGQGNEQYF. The CDR3 DNA reads as TGCAGCGTTGCGGGACAGGGGAACGAGCAGTACTTC.

This clonotype was counted many times. The chain carries TRBV2 and TRBJ2-1, with D uncertain. The CDR3 covers 14 residues. Trimming removed 2 bases at V and 4 bases at J, with 9 bases between. Looked up from germline, CDR1 is SNHLY and CDR2 is FYNNEI. The CDR3 region is CASSERVLYNEQFF. CDR3 DNA sequence: TGTGCCAGCAGTGAAAGGGTACTTTACAATGAGCAGTTCTTC.

In this sample, this clonotype turned up many times. The genes are TRBV7-2 and TRBJ2-7; D remains unclear. Deletions cut 5 bases from V and 3 bases from J, with 8 bases between. Germline V gives CDR1 SGHTA, CDR2 FQGNSA. The CDR3 totals 12 residues. The CDR3 nucleotides read TGTGCCAGCAGCGTCAGCCACTACGAGCAGTACTTC. As protein: CASSVSHYEQYF.

The rearrangement uses TRBV6-2 or TRBV6-3 and TRBJ1-5, with D perhaps matching TRBD1 (5 bases). CDR1 MNHEY and CDR2 SVGEGT come from the germline V gene. The V and J ends lost 0 bases and 2 bases respectively, with 8 bases between them. The CDR3 is made up of 15 amino acids. The CDR3 DNA is TGTGCCAGCAGTTACTCCCAGGGTCGCAATCAGCCCCAGCATTTT. It translates to CASSYSQGRNQPQHF.

This clonotype has only a few counts. The chain employs TRBV5-1 and TRBJ2-2, with 8 bases that match TRBD2. The CDR3 has 15 residues. The germline V gene encodes CDR1 SGHRS and CDR2 YFSETQ. V dropped 1 base and J dropped 7; count of bases not matched to a gene: 6. This CDR3 reads CASSLRREDRGELFF. The CDR3 DNA sequence: TGCGCCAGCAGCTTGAGGCGGGAGGATCGCGGGGAGCTGTTTTTT.

A few counts support this clonotype. V is TRBV7-2 and J is TRBJ1-3; D not resolved. Germline values: CDR1 SGHTA, CDR2 FQGNSA. The CDR3 consists of 17 residues. The V and J ends lost 4 bases and 0 bases respectively, with 16 bases between them. The CDR3 DNA is TGTGCCAGCAGCTCCCGTCAAGGTGGGAGCTCTGGAAACACCATATATTTT. It is translated as CASSSRQGGSSGNTIYF.